This T cell receptor (beta chain) was observed in a study of Graves' ophthalmopathy and Graves' hyperthyroidism. This clonotype was picked up a small number of times. As the template, RNA transcripts were used to amplify TCR beta CDR3 regions. HTBI primers were employed in first-round RT-PCR, then a second-round multiplex PCR followed. TCRdb re-derived calls from the multiplex PCR reads in MiXCR, one entry per CDR3 protein. Among about 1.2 million distinct CDR3 sequences listed, about two fifths were seen once. After removal of 3 bases from V and 3 bases from J, the junction contained 4 bases not matched to a gene. Germline CDR1 and CDR2: MGHRA and YSYEKL. This CDR3 contains 14 residues.

Source material: peripheral blood or thyroid tissue (not recorded which). The chain combines TRBV4-1 with TRBJ2-7, with TRBD1 matching 8 bases. The sequence derives from an adult man with Graves' hyperthyroidism. The CDR3 loop reads CASSHGTGCYEQYF. Written as DNA, the CDR3 is TGCGCCAGCAGCCACGGGACAGGCTGCTACGAGCAGTACTTC.